This entry features one T cell receptor beta chain sequence. The data were obtained in a study of blood T cell repertoires in COVID-19. Turning to the study itself: Italy, Spain and the United States were the sources of the convalescent and acute COVID-19 samples.

The method was immunoSEQ multiplex PCR; TCRdb's version includes in-frame clones alone and lacks a portion of them. The sample carries 70,000 to 75,000 clones, roughly 85% recorded once. The CDR3 consists of 14 residues. Losses at the gene ends were 6 bases for V and 3 bases for J; bases not matched to a gene: 6. The V gene's germline CDR1 is MNHEY and CDR2 SVGAGI. The receptor was derived from a woman aged 55-69 years with acute or convalescent COVID-19. The sample comprised peripheral blood. The rearrangement uses TRBV6-5 and TRBJ2-7; 9 bases map to TRBD1. The CDR3 DNA is TGTGCCAGCAGCCTGGACAGGGGTGGCTACGAGCAGTACTTC. Protein: CASSLDRGGYEQYF.